The rows below give T cell receptor beta chains drawn from one sample of a study of T-cell memory formation after mild COVID-19. Using its own MiXCR run on the 5' RACE reads, TCRdb lists one record per CDR3 protein. The sample includes around 200,000 distinct CDR3 sequences, roughly 30% of them seen just once. Source material: PBMCs or a T cell subset sorted from them (not recorded which). The source of these receptors is an adult woman who had mild COVID-19 (a few samples of this study predate the infection). Cell type and time point are not known. The CDR3 runs from the conserved cysteine through the conserved F or W. The D gene is left open where the match is weak. Rows may omit the clone size; those that give it use once, few, many or a size class.

length	V	size	J	D	CDR3	DNA
17	TRBV19	once	TRBJ1-5	TRBD1	CASNPGTGIFSNQPQHF	TGTGCCAGTAATCCCGGGACAGGGATCTTCAGCAATCAGCCCCAGCATTTT
17	TRBV7-3	few	TRBJ2-3	TRBD2	CASSLRGGRALTDTQYF	TGTGCCAGCAGCTTAAGGGGCGGGAGGGCCCTCACAGATACGCAGTATTTT
14	TRBV27	NA	TRBJ2-7	TRBD1	CASSFGQASYEQYF	TGTGCCAGCAGTTTCGGACAGGCCTCCTACGAGCAGTACTTC
15	TRBV19	NA	TRBJ1-2	NA	CASRQRGKTNYGYTF	TGTGCCAGCCGCCAGCGGGGGAAGACTAACTATGGCTACACCTTC
13	TRBV5-1	NA	TRBJ1-1	NA	CASSFGSGAEAFF	TGCGCCAGCAGCTTTGGGTCCGGGGCTGAAGCTTTCTTT
13	TRBV19	few	TRBJ1-5	NA	CASTRGGNQPQHF	TGTGCCAGCACCCGGGGTGGAAATCAGCCCCAGCATTTT
15	TRBV2	NA	TRBJ1-3	NA	CASSEEGTSGNTIYF	TGTGCCAGCAGTGAAGAGGGGACCTCTGGAAACACCATATATTTT
19	TRBV7-9	few	TRBJ2-6	NA	CASSFFTGSGTSGANVLTF	TGTGCCAGCAGCTTTTTCACAGGGAGTGGGACATCTGGGGCCAACGTCCTGACTTTC
13	TRBV20-1	NA	TRBJ1-1	NA	CIASGTVNTEAFF	TGCATCGCTAGTGGGACGGTGAACACTGAAGCTTTCTTT
16	TRBV4-1	few	TRBJ1-4	NA	CASSQGRLRTNEKLFF	TGCGCCAGCAGCCAAGGACGGTTGCGGACTAATGAAAAACTGTTTTTT
14	TRBV29-1	NA	TRBJ2-1	NA	CSVEAGLGYNEQFF	TGCAGCGTTGAAGCGGGGTTGGGGTACAATGAGCAGTTCTTC
13	TRBV10-3	NA	TRBJ2-3	NA	CAITGLSTDTQYF	TGTGCCATCACGGGCCTTAGCACAGATACGCAGTATTTT
16	TRBV24-1	NA	TRBJ2-7	TRBD2	CATSEWTSGNRREQYF	TGTGCCACCAGTGAATGGACTAGCGGGAACCGTCGGGAGCAGTACTTC
15	TRBV9	few	TRBJ2-7	NA	CASSVRTDPSYEQYF	TGTGCCAGCAGCGTCAGGACGGACCCTAGCTACGAGCAGTACTTC
15	TRBV4-2	few	TRBJ1-2	TRBD1	CASSQPGQVSWGYTF	TGTGCCAGCAGCCAGCCGGGACAGGTGTCCTGGGGCTACACCTTC
13	TRBV12-3/TRBV12-4	NA	TRBJ1-2	NA	CASSHTGNYGYTF	TGTGCCAGCAGCCACACAGGGAACTATGGCTACACCTTC
19	TRBV20-1	few	TRBJ2-7	TRBD1	CSARGTGDRGQPSSYEQYF	TGCAGTGCTAGAGGCACCGGGGACAGGGGCCAACCGAGCTCCTACGAGCAGTACTTC
14	TRBV12-3/TRBV12-4	NA	TRBJ1-5	NA	CASSADSRNQPQHF	TGTGCCAGCAGCGCCGACAGCCGCAATCAGCCCCAGCATTTT
15	TRBV27	few	TRBJ2-3	NA	CASSFTSAGSDTQYF	TGTGCCAGCAGTTTCACATCGGCAGGGAGTGATACGCAGTATTTT
16	TRBV29-1	NA	TRBJ1-1	NA	CSVVGTGEHMRTEAFF	TGCAGCGTTGTAGGGACGGGAGAACACATGAGGACTGAAGCTTTCTTT
15	TRBV7-9	few	TRBJ2-1	TRBD2	CASSTRLAGVNEQFF	TGTGCCAGCAGCACCAGACTAGCGGGAGTGAATGAGCAGTTCTTC
17	TRBV7-2	few	TRBJ2-1	NA	CASSFMYGVSSYNEQFF	TGTGCCAGCAGCTTTATGTACGGGGTCAGCTCCTACAATGAGCAGTTCTTC
14	TRBV5-1	NA	TRBJ2-7	NA	CASSLASTGYEQYF	TGCGCCAGCAGCTTGGCGTCAACAGGCTACGAGCAGTACTTC
14	TRBV9	NA	TRBJ1-2	TRBD1	CASSVETGGYGYTF	TGTGCCAGCAGCGTTGAGACAGGGGGCTATGGCTACACCTTC
13	TRBV6-2/TRBV6-3	NA	TRBJ2-7	NA	CASSYSRVYEQYF	TGTGCCAGCAGTTACTCAAGGGTCTACGAGCAGTACTTC
12	TRBV11-2	NA	TRBJ2-7	NA	CASSHGLREQYF	TGTGCCAGCAGCCATGGACTCCGCGAGCAGTACTTC
13	TRBV6-5	few	TRBJ2-5	NA	CASSLHVQETQYF	TGTGCCAGCAGCCTCCACGTCCAAGAGACCCAGTACTTC
14	TRBV10-2	NA	TRBJ2-1	TRBD2	CASSTTGGPNEQFF	TGCGCCAGCAGTACTACGGGGGGACCCAATGAGCAGTTCTTC
16	TRBV7-8	few	TRBJ2-6	NA	CASSLAGASGANVLTF	TGTGCCAGCAGCTTAGCAGGGGCCTCTGGGGCCAACGTCCTGACTTTC
21	TRBV18	NA	TRBJ2-4	NA	CASSPPRPMNLEVIAKNIQYF	TGTGCCAGCTCACCCCCTCGGCCTATGAACTTGGAGGTCATAGCCAAAAACATTCAGTACTTC
16	TRBV25-1	few	TRBJ2-1	TRBD2	CASRARGSGGYNEQFF	TGTGCCAGCAGGGCCCGGGGTAGCGGGGGGTACAATGAGCAGTTCTTC
15	TRBV12-3/TRBV12-4	few	TRBJ1-5	NA	CASSPSRGSNQPQHF	TGTGCCAGCAGTCCCTCCCGGGGGAGCAATCAGCCCCAGCATTTT
19	TRBV7-3	few	TRBJ2-3	TRBD2	CASSLIAGGPPQSTDTQYF	TGTGCCAGCAGCTTAATAGCGGGAGGGCCCCCTCAGTCCACAGATACGCAGTATTTT
16	TRBV7-2	NA	TRBJ2-7	TRBD2	CASSQGTSGSSYEQYF	TGTGCCAGCAGCCAAGGGACTAGCGGGAGCTCCTACGAGCAGTACTTC
16	TRBV15	NA	TRBJ2-7	TRBD2	CATSRDSAGGKYEQYF	TGTGCCACCAGCAGAGATTCAGCGGGAGGGAAGTACGAGCAGTACTTC
13	TRBV30	NA	TRBJ2-2	NA	CAWSQSDTGELFF	TGTGCCTGGAGCCAGAGTGACACCGGGGAGCTGTTTTTT
15	TRBV6-5	once	TRBJ2-2	TRBD2	CASSRSGGNTGELFF	TGTGCCAGCAGTCGGAGCGGGGGGAACACCGGGGAGCTGTTTTTT
13	TRBV7-2	many	TRBJ2-1	NA	CASSFSSYNEQFF	TGTGCCAGCAGCTTTAGTTCCTACAATGAGCAGTTCTTC
16	TRBV11-3	NA	TRBJ1-1	NA	CASSLRGSGAVTEAFF	TGTGCCAGCAGCTTGAGGGGGTCGGGCGCCGTCACTGAAGCTTTCTTT
14	TRBV7-9	few	TRBJ2-5	NA	CASSLPVPQETQYF	TGTGCCAGCAGCCTCCCAGTTCCCCAAGAGACCCAGTACTTC
14	TRBV4-1	NA	TRBJ2-7	NA	CASSQGIGGYEQYF	TGCGCCAGCAGCCAAGGGATAGGTGGGTACGAGCAGTACTTC
15	TRBV12-3/TRBV12-4	NA	TRBJ2-3	TRBD2	CASSLRLAGTDTQYF	TGTGCCAGCAGTTTAAGACTAGCCGGCACAGATACGCAGTATTTT
13	TRBV7-8	NA	TRBJ2-7	NA	CASSLGHGYEQYF	TGTGCCAGCAGCTTAGGACACGGATACGAGCAGTACTTC
13	TRBV6-1	once	TRBJ1-2	NA	CASSSVYNYGYTF	TGTGCCAGCAGTTCAGTGTACAACTATGGCTACACCTTC
17	TRBV6-6	NA	TRBJ2-4	TRBD2	CASSYSPRTSGSDIQYF	TGTGCCAGCAGTTACTCGCCTCGGACTAGCGGGAGTGACATTCAGTACTTC
15	TRBV5-4	NA	TRBJ2-3	NA	CASSPGQISTDTQYF	TGTGCCAGCAGCCCAGGACAGATAAGCACAGATACGCAGTATTTT
16	TRBV5-4	NA	TRBJ2-3	TRBD2	CASTQGRGASTDTQYF	TGTGCCAGCACTCAAGGGCGGGGGGCTAGCACAGATACGCAGTATTTT
13	TRBV27	few	TRBJ2-1	NA	CASSPGFEVSIFF	TGTGCCAGCAGTCCAGGATTTGAGGTTTCTATATTCTTC
15	TRBV7-9	NA	TRBJ2-1	TRBD2	CASSPPAGGYNEQFF	TGTGCCAGCAGCCCACCCGCGGGGGGGTACAATGAGCAGTTCTTC
14	TRBV30	NA	TRBJ2-1	TRBD2	CAWSPSGSYNEQFF	TGTGCCTGGAGTCCTAGCGGCTCCTACAATGAGCAGTTCTTC
15	TRBV6-5	few	TRBJ2-1	NA	CASSYMSTSFDEQFF	TGTGCCAGCAGTTACATGTCTACTAGCTTCGATGAGCAGTTCTTC
14	TRBV24-1	NA	TRBJ2-3	NA	CATGLTRSPDTQYF	TGTGCCACCGGTCTCACCCGATCCCCAGATACGCAGTATTTT
17	TRBV6-1	few	TRBJ2-6	TRBD1	CASRPGQGPGGANVLTF	TGTGCCAGCAGGCCGGGACAGGGCCCGGGGGGGGCCAACGTCCTGACTTTC
15	TRBV12-5	NA	TRBJ2-2	TRBD1	CASGRTGRNTGELFF	TGTGCTAGTGGCAGGACAGGGCGCAACACCGGGGAGCTGTTTTTT
14	TRBV27	few	TRBJ2-5	NA	CASSSRRARETQYF	TGTGCCAGCAGTAGCCGCAGGGCAAGGGAGACCCAGTACTTC